The entry below gives a single T cell receptor (beta chain) sequence along with its context. With 5 bases clipped from V and 7 bases from J, the junction kept 9 bases outside the gene matches. In germline, CDR1 is PRHDT, CDR2 FYEKMQ (reference sequence). The CDR3 totals 15 residues. The sample originates from a study of blood T cell repertoires in COVID-19. Authors' processing steps: It was from reference gene primer amplification that nucleated cell counts were estimated. Assay: immunoSEQ multiplex PCR; the TCRdb copy retains only in-frame clones and omits some. The V and J calls and clone size are taken from that table; D and trimming were inferred from the DNA. Of 150,000 to 200,000 clones in the sample, roughly 85% were seen once.

The V and J genes are TRBV13 and TRBJ1-2; 11 bases match TRBD1. The sequenced sample consisted of PBMCs or T cells enriched from blood (not recorded which). The sequence was obtained from a woman aged 18 to 35 who had recovered from COVID-19. CDR3 in DNA: TGTGCCAGCAGCACCGGACAGGGGGCTATGGGTGGCTACACCTTC. It yields the protein CASSTGQGAMGGYTF.